The 18 T cell receptor beta chains given below trace back to one sample, sequenced in a study of brain T cells in children with intractable seizures. Sequencing was performed with immunoSEQ multiplex PCR; in TCRdb, only in-frame clones are kept and a portion is missing. The repertoire includes around 340,000 clones, approximately 93% of them detected once, and about 5.8% sits in the top ten. As to time point: blood from clinic visit 5 months post-surgery; TSC patient then seizure free. The material sequenced was peripheral blood, taken roughly 5 months after surgery. Source of these receptors: a boy in the first two years of life with tuberous sclerosis and intractable seizures.

The rearrangement joins TRBV29-1 to TRBJ1-1; tentative D call: TRBD1 (6 bases). The CDR3 has 14 residues. V dropped 6 bases and J dropped 8 bases, with 22 bases sitting between them. The V gene's germline CDR1 is SQVTM and CDR2 ANQGSEA. CDR3: CSVQRGGMRPEAFF. The CDR3 DNA follows: TGCAGCGTCCAAAGAGGGGGAATGAGGCCCGAAGCTTTCTTT.

This clone appeared once. This chain links TRBV11-3 with TRBJ2-1; maybe TRBD1 (6 bases). CDR3 size: 15 residues. Germline V gene sequence: CDR1 SGHNT, CDR2 YENEEA. The ends were cut back, 3 bases at V and 4 bases at J, with 13 bases in the middle. CDR3 nucleotide sequence: TGTGCCAGCAGCTTGGAAGGGGGTCGTTACAATGAGCAGTTCTTC. Protein product: CASSLEGGRYNEQFF.

The V call is TRBV19, the J call TRBJ2-7; TRBD2 is a possible D gene (5 bases). CDR3 length equals 17 residues. V lost 4 bases and J 3 bases, leaving 22 bases between the germline ends. Germline CDR1 LNHDA, CDR2 SQIVND (reference sequence). In DNA form, the CDR3 reads TGTGCCAGTAGTACGGGCCGCCCGGGGAAATATAACTACGAGCAGTACTTC. It translates to CASSTGRPGKYNYEQYF.

This clone was picked up a small number of times. The J gene is TRBJ2-7, the V gene TRBV6-5; D might be TRBD1 (5 bases). The CDR3 is 12 residues long. V lost 8 bases, J lost 2 bases, and 10 bases lay in between. Per the germline V gene, CDR1 is MNHEY and CDR2 is SVGAGI. In DNA, the CDR3 is TGTGCCAGCTGGGCAGGGCCCTACGAGCAGTACTTC. This codes for CASWAGPYEQYF.

The chain joins TRBV7-3 to TRBJ1-2; the match to TRBD1 covers 9 bases. This CDR3 is 16 amino acids long. V was pared by 4 bases and J by 4 bases, with 10 bases of the junction left unmatched. Germline V lookup: CDR1 SGHTA, CDR2 FQGTGA. CDR3 bases: TGTGCCAGCAGCTCCTTTTACAGGGGGCTTACCTATGGCTACACCTTC. Amino acids: CASSSFYRGLTYGYTF. The complete variable domain, with remaining parts taken from reference TRBV7-3 and TRBJ1-2, reads GAGVSQTPSNKVTEKGKYVELRCDPISGHTALYWYRQSLGQGPEFLIYFQGTGAADDSGLPNDRFFAVRPEGSVSTLKIQRTERGDSAVYLCASSSFYRGLTYGYTFGSGTRLTVV.

The genes are TRBV10-3 and TRBJ2-7; 7 bases align to TRBD2. Trimming at V came to 6 bases and at J to 1 base, leaving 15 bases not matched to a gene. From germline, CDR1 is ENHRY and CDR2 SYGVKD. The CDR3 totals 17 residues. This CDR3 reads CAISGGKGRQLSYEQYF. The CDR3 bases are TGTGCCATCAGCGGGGGGAAGGGCCGCCAACTTTCCTACGAGCAGTACTTC.

This clone showed up just a few times. The chain links TRBV7-9 to TRBJ1-6, with D uncertain. This CDR3 is 17 amino acids long. Per the germline V gene, CDR1 is SEHNR and CDR2 is FQNEAQ (reference sequence). The V end lost 3 bases, the J end lost 0 bases, and 12 bases lay between the germline ends. In DNA form, the CDR3 reads TGTGCCAGCAGCTTCCTGAATTTGAGCTCCTATAATTCACCCCTCCACTTT. It is translated as CASSFLNLSSYNSPLHF.

CDR3 sequence reads: CASSQQDRGRAFF. CDR3 nucleotides: TGTGCCAGCAGCCAACAGGACAGGGGGCGAGCTTTCTTT. This chain joins TRBV3-1 (or the pseudogene TRBV3-2) and TRBJ1-1, with 11 bases identical to TRBD1. The length of the CDR3 is 13 residues. Trimming cost V 2 bases and J 10 bases; bases outside gene matches: 3. The germline CDR1 and CDR2 sequences are LGHDT and YNNKEL (reference sequence).

The chain is built from TRBV19 and TRBJ2-3; D perhaps matches TRBD2 (6 bases). In germline, CDR1 is LNHDA, CDR2 SQIVND (reference sequence). The CDR3 has 16 amino acids. The V and J ends lost 2 bases and 1 base respectively, with 13 bases between them. The CDR3 here is CASSITEPGGTDTQYF. In DNA form, the CDR3 reads TGTGCCAGTAGTATAACGGAGCCGGGGGGCACAGATACGCAGTATTTT.

The chain joins TRBV20-1 to TRBJ2-7; no definite D call. The germline CDR1 and CDR2 sequences are DFQATT and SNEGSKA (reference sequence). V lost 5 bases, J lost 1 base, and 6 bases lay in between. This CDR3 spans 11 amino acids. CDR3 in DNA: TGCAGTGCTGGACCGTCCTACGAGCAGTACTTC. It codes for CSAGPSYEQYF.

The chain employs TRBV12-3 or TRBV12-4 and TRBJ2-3; D remains unclear. V was trimmed by 0 bases and J by 10 bases, leaving 8 bases between them. The CDR3 length is 12 residues. This CDR3 reads CASSLASDPQYF. CDR3 in DNA: TGTGCCAGCAGTTTAGCTTCGGACCCGCAGTATTTT.

The chain has TRBV5-4 and TRBJ2-7; 9 nucleotides match TRBD1. The CDR3 spans 15 residues. Germline-derived CDR1 and CDR2 are SGHNT and YYREEE (reference sequence). V was pared by 4 bases and J by 0 bases, with 5 bases of the junction left unmatched. CDR3: CASSTDRGSSYEQYF. The CDR3 nucleotides read TGTGCCAGCAGCACAGACAGGGGGAGCTCCTACGAGCAGTACTTC.

This rearrangement joins TRBV30 to TRBJ2-7, with D perhaps TRBD1 (6 bases). The CDR3 length is 15 residues. V was pared by 2 bases and J by 4 bases, with 18 bases between. Germline V lookup: CDR1 GTSNPN, CDR2 SVGIG (reference sequence). CDR3 protein: CAWSLVQGHSYEQYF. For the CDR3, the DNA is TGTGCCTGGAGTCTTGTTCAGGGACATAGTTACGAGCAGTACTTC.

The chain links TRBV4-1 to TRBJ2-1, with 10 bases aligning to TRBD2. This CDR3 has 19 amino acids. V trimming: 1 base; J trimming: 9 bases; junction bases outside the gene matches: 18. CDR1 MGHRA and CDR2 YSYEKL come from the germline V gene. The CDR3 DNA reads TGCGCCAGCAGCCAAGTGTGGGCCCGTAGAGCGGGGGGGCGTCCTGAGCAGTTCTTC. It yields the protein CASSQVWARRAGGRPEQFF.

The V call is TRBV4-1, the J call TRBJ2-3; 8 bases map to TRBD1. CDR1 MGHRA and CDR2 YSYEKL come from the germline V gene. This CDR3 has 16 residues. J was trimmed by 6 bases and V by 3 bases; bases with no gene match: 11. The CDR3 nucleotides are TGCGCCAGCAGCCATACCCGGACAGGGAGGTCCGATACGCAGTATTTT. Its protein product is CASSHTRTGRSDTQYF.

This chain connects TRBV5-1 to TRBJ2-7; no clear D. CDR1 is SGHRS and CDR2 is YFSETQ in the germline V gene. V was shortened by 4 bases and J by 3 bases, with 8 bases between the two germline ends. The CDR3 extends over 12 amino acids. CDR3 DNA sequence: TGCGCCAGCAGCCCCGAAAACTACGAGCAGTACTTC. Amino acid sequence: CASSPENYEQYF. Full variable domain (remainder filled in from reference TRBV5-1 and TRBJ2-7): KAGVTQTPRYLIKTRGQQVTLSCSPISGHRSVSWYQQTPGQGLQFLFEYFSETQRNKGNFPGRFSGRQFSNSRSEMNVSTLELGDSALYLCASSPENYEQYFGPGTRLTVT.

The gene calls are TRBV9 and TRBJ2-2, with TRBD2 matching 12 bases. The CDR3 length is 17 residues. CDR1 is SGDLS, CDR2 YYNGEE, per germline. V shed 4 bases, J shed 7 bases, and the junction held 11 bases outside the gene matches. CDR3 DNA: TGTGCCAGCAGCCCTGGACTAGCGGGGACCTCAGGCGGGGAGCTGTTTTTT. Translating it yields CASSPGLAGTSGGELFF.

For this clone: At one end, the junction sequence differs from germline, possibly due to a read error. The chain employs TRBV25-1 and TRBJ1-4; no firm D call. This CDR3 is built from 11 residues. Germline CDR1 reads MGHDK; CDR2 reads SYGVNS. CDR3 nucleotide sequence: TGTGCCAGCAGGGAATCGGAAAAACTGTTTTTT. Its translation is CASRESEKLFF.